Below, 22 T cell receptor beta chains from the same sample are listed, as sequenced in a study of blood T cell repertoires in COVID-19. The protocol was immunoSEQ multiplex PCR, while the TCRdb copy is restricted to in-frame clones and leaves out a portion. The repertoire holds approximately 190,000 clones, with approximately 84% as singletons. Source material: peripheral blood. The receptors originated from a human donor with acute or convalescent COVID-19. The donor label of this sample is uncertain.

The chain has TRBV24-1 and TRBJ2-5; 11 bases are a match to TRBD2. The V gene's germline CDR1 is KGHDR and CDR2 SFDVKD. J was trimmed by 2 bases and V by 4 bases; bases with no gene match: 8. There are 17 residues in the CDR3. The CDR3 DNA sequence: TGTGCCACCAGTGACAGTACTAGCGGGAGTTCTCAAGAGACCCAGTACTTC. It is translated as CATSDSTSGSSQETQYF.

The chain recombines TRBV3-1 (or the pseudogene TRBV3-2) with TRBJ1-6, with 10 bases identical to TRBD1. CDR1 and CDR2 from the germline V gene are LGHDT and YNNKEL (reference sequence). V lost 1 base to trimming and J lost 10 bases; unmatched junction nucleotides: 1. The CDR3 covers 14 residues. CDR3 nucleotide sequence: TGTGCCAGCAGCCAAGGGACAGGGGGATCACCCCTCCACTTT. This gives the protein CASSQGTGGSPLHF.

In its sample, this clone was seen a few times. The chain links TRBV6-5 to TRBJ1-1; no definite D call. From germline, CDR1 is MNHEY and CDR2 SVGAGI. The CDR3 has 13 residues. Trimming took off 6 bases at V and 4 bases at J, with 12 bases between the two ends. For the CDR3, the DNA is TGTGCCAGCAGGGAGGGTTTGGCCACTGAAGCTTTCTTT. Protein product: CASREGLATEAFF.

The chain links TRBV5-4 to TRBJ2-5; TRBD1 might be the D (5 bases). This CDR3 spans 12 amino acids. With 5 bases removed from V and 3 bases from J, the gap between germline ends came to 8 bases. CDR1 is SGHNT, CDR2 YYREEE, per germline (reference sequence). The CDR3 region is CASSIGEETQYF. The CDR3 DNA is TGTGCCAGCAGTATAGGGGAAGAGACCCAGTACTTC.

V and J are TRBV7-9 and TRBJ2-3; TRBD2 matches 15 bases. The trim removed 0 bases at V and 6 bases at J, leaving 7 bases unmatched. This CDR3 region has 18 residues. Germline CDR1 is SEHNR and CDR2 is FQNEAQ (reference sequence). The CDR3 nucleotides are TGTGCCAGCAGCTTAGCTTGGACTAGCGGGAGGGCCAGTGATACGCAGTATTTT. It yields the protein CASSLAWTSGRASDTQYF.

Here the CDR3 reads CSGTTGANTGELFF. The CDR3 DNA sequence: TGCAGCGGGACGACAGGGGCGAACACCGGGGAGCTGTTTTTT. This chain connects TRBV29-1 to TRBJ2-2; 8 positions match TRBD1. The CDR3 extends over 14 amino acids. V was clipped by 7 bases and J by 0 bases; unmatched bases: 4. Germline CDR1 is SQVTM and CDR2 is ANQGSEA.

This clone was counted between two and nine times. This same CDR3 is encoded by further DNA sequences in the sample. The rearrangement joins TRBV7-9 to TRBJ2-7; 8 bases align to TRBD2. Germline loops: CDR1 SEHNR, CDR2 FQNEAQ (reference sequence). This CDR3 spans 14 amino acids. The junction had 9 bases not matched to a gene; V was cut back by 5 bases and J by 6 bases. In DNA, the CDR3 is TGTGCCAGCAGCCCGGGAGGGCAGGGCGGCGAGCAGTACTTC. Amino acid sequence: CASSPGGQGGEQYF. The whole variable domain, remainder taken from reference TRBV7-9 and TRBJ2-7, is DTGVSQNPRHKITKRGQNVTFRCDPISEHNRLYWYRQTLGQGPEFLTYFQNEAQLEKSRLLSDRFSAERPKGSFSTLEIQRTEQGDSAMYLCASSPGGQGGEQYFGPGTRLTVT.

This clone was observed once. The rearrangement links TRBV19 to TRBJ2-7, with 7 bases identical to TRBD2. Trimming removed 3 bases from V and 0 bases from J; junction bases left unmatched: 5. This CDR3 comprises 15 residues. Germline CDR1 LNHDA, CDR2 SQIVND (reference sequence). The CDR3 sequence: CASSIKRGSSYEQYF. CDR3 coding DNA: TGTGCCAGTAGTATTAAGCGGGGAAGCTCCTACGAGCAGTACTTC.

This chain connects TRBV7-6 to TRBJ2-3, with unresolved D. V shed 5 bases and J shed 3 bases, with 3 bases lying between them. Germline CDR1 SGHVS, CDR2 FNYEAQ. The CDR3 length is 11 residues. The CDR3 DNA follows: TGTGCCAGCAGCGCGACAGATACGCAGTATTTT. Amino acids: CASSATDTQYF.

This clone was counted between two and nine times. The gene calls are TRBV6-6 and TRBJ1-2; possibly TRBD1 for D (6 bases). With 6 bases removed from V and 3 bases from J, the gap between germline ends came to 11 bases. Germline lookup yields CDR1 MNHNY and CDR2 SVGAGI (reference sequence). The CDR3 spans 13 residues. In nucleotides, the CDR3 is TGTGCCAGCAGCCGTCGACAGGACTATGGCTACACCTTC. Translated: CASSRRQDYGYTF.

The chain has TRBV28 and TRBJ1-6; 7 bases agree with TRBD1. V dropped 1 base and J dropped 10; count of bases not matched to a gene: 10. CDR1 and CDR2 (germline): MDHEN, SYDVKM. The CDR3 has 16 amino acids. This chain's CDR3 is CASSLSLTGRASPLHF. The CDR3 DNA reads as TGTGCCAGCAGTTTATCCCTGACAGGGCGGGCCTCACCCCTCCACTTT.

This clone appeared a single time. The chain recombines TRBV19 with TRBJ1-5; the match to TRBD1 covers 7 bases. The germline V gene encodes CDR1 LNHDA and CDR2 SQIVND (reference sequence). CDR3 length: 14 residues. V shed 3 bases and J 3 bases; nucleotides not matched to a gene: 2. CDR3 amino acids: CASSIGTVNQPQHF. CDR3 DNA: TGTGCCAGTAGTATCGGGACAGTCAATCAGCCCCAGCATTTT.

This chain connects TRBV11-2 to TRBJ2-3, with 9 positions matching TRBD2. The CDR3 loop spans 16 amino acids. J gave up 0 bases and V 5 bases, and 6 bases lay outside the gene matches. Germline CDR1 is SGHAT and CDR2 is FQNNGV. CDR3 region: CASSPWAGGSTDTQYF. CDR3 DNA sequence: TGTGCCAGCAGCCCCTGGGCGGGAGGGAGCACAGATACGCAGTATTTT.

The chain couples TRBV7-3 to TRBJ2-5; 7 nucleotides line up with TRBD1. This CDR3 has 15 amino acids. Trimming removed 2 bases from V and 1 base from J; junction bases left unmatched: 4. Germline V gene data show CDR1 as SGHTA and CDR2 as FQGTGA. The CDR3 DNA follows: TGTGCCAGCAGCTTAGGCAGGGGGTTCCAAGAGACCCAGTACTTC. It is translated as CASSLGRGFQETQYF. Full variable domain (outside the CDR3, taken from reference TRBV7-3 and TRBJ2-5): GAGVSQTPSNKVTEKGKYVELRCDPISGHTALYWYRQSLGQGPEFLIYFQGTGAADDSGLPNDRFFAVRPEGSVSTLKIQRTERGDSAVYLCASSLGRGFQETQYFGPGTRLLVL.

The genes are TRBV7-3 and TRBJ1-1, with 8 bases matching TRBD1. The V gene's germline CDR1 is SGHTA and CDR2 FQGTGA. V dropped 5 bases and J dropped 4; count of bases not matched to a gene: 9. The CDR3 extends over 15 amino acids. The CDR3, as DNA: TGTGCCAGCAGCCCTCAGACAGGGGTCGGCACTGAAGCTTTCTTT. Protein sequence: CASSPQTGVGTEAFF.

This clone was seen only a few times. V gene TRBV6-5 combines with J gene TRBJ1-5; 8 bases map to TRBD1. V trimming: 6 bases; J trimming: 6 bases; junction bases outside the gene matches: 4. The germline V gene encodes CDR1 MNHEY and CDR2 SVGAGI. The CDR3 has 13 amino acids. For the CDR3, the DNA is TGTGCCAGCAGAGACAGGGGAGGTCAGCCCCAGCATTTT. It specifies CASRDRGGQPQHF.

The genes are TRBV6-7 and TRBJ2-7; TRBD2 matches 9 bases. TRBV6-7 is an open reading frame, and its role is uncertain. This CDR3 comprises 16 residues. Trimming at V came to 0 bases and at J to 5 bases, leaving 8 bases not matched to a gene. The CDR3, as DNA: TGTGCCAGCAGTTACTCGAACCGGCGGGAGGGCAACGAGCAGTACTTC. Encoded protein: CASSYSNRREGNEQYF.

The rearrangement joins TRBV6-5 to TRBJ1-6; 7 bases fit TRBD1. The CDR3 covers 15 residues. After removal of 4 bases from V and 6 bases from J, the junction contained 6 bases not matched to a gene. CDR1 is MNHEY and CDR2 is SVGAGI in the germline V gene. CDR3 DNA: TGTGCCAGCAGTTGGGGGACAGCAGTTAATTCACCCCTCCACTTT. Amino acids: CASSWGTAVNSPLHF.

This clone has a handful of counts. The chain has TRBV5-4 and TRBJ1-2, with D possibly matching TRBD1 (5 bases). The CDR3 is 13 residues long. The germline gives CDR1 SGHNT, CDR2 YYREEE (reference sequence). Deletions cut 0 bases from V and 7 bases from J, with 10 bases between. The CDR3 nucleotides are TGTGCCAGCAGCTTGGCACAGGTCCGTGGCTACACCTTC. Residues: CASSLAQVRGYTF.

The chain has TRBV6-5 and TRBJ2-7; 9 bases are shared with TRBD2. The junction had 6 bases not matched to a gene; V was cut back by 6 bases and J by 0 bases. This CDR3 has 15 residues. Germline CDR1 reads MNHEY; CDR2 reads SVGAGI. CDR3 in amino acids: CASSPTSGSSYEQYF. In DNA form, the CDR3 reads TGTGCCAGCAGCCCGACTAGCGGTAGCTCCTACGAGCAGTACTTC.

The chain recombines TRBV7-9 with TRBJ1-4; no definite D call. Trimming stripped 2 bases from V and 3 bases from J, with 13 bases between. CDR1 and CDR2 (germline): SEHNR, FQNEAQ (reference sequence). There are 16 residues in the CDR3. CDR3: CASSLMGSAANEKLFF. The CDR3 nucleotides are TGTGCCAGCAGCTTAATGGGGAGTGCAGCTAATGAAAAACTGTTTTTT.

The chain's CDR3 is CASSHASNEQFF. The DNA for the CDR3 is TGTGCCAGCAGTCACGCTAGCAATGAGCAGTTCTTC. The rearrangement links TRBV6-5 to TRBJ2-1, with D uncertain. Trimming took off 5 bases at V and 6 bases at J, with 8 bases between the two ends. CDR1 MNHEY and CDR2 SVGAGI come from the germline V gene. The CDR3 sequence is 12 residues long.